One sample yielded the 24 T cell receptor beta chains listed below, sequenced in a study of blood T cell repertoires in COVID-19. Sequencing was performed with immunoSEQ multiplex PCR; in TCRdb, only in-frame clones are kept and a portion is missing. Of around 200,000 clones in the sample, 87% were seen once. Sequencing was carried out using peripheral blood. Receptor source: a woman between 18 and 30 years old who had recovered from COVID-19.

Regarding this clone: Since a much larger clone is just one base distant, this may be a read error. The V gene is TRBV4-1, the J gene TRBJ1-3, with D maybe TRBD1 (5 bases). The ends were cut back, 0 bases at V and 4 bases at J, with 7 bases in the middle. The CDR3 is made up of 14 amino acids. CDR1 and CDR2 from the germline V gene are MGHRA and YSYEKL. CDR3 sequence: CASSQEQVGNTIYF. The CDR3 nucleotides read TGCGCCAGCAGCCAAGAACAGGTCGGAAACACCATATATTTT.

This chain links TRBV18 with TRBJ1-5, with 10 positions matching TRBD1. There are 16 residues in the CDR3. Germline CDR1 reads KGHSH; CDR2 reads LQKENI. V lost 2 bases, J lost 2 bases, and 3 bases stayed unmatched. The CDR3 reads CASSPGQGGGNQPQHF. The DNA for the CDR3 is TGTGCCAGCTCACCAGGACAGGGGGGAGGCAATCAGCCCCAGCATTTT.

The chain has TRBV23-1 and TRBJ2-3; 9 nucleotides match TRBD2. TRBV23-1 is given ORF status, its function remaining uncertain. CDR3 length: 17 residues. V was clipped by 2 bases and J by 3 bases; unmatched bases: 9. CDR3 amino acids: CASSQMNSGGLTDTQYF. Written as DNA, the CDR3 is TGCGCCAGCAGTCAAATGAATAGCGGGGGTCTGACAGATACGCAGTATTTT.

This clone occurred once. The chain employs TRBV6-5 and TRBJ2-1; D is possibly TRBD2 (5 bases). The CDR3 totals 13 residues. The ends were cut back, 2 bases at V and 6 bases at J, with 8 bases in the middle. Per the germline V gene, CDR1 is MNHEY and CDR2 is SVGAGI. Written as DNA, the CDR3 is TGTGCCAGCAGTTACGGCGGGCGCAATGAGCAGTTCTTC. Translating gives CASSYGGRNEQFF.

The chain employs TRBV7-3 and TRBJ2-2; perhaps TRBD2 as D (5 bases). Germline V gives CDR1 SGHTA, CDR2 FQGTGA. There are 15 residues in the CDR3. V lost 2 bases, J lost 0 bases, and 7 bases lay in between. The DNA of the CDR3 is TGTGCCAGCAGCTTATTCGGGGCGAACACCGGGGAGCTGTTTTTT. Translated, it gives CASSLFGANTGELFF.

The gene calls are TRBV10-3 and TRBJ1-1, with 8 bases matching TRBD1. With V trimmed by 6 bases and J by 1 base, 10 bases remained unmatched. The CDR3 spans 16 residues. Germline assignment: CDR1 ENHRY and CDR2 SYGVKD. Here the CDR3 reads CAIRRTGQEWNTEAFF. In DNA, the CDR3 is TGTGCCATCAGGAGGACAGGGCAGGAATGGAACACTGAAGCTTTCTTT.

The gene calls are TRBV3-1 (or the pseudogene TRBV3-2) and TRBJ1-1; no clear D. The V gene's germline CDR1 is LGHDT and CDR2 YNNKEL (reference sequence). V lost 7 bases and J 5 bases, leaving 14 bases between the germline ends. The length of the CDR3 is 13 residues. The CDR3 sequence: CASTTRGRTEAFF. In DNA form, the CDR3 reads TGTGCCAGCACCACGAGAGGGAGGACTGAAGCTTTCTTT.

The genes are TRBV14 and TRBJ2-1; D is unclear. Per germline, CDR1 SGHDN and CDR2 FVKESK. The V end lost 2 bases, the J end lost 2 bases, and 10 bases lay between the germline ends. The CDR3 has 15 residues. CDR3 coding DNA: TGTGCCAGCAGCCAATTGAGCCGGGCCTACAATGAGCAGTTCTTC. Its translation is CASSQLSRAYNEQFF.

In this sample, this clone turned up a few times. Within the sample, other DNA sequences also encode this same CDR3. This CDR3 reads CAWSANYGYTF. DNA of the CDR3: TGTGCCTGGTCAGCTAACTATGGCTACACCTTC. The chain employs TRBV30 and TRBJ1-2; D gene ambiguous. The CDR3 is made up of 11 amino acids. The V end was cut by 5 bases, the J end by 0 bases, with 4 bases between. Looked up from germline, CDR1 is GTSNPN and CDR2 is SVGIG (reference sequence).

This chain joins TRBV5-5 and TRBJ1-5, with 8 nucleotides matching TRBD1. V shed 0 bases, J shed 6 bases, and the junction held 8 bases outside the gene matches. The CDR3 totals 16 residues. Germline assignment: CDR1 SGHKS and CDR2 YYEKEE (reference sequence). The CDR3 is CASSLAVGQGGQPQHF. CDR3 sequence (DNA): TGTGCCAGCAGCTTGGCCGTAGGACAGGGAGGTCAGCCCCAGCATTTT.

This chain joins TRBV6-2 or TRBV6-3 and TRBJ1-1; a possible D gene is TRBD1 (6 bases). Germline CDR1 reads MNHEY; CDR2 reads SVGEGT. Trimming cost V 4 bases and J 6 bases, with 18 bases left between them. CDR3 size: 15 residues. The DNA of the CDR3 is TGTGCCAGCAGTTCCGGGGGGGGCGTTAGGCCTGAAGCTTTCTTT. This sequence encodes CASSSGGGVRPEAFF.

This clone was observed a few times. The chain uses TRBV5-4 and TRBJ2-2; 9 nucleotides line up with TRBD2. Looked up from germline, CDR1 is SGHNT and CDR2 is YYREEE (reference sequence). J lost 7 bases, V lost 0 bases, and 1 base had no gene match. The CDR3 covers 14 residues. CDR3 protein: CASSLGLADGELFF. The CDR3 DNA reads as TGTGCCAGCAGCTTGGGACTAGCGGACGGGGAGCTGTTTTTT.

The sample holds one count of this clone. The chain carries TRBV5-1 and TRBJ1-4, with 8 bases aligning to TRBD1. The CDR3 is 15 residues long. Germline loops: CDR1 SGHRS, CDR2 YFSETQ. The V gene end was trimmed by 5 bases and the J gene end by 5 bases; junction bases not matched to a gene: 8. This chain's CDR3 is CASSAPGQENEKLFF. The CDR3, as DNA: TGCGCCAGCAGTGCGCCGGGACAGGAGAATGAAAAACTGTTTTTT.

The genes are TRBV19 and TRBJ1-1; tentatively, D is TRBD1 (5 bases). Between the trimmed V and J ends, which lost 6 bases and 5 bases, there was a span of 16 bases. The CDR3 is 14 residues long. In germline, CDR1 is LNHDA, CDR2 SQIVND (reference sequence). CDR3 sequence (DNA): TGTGCCAGTAGCGTCCAGGGTGCGGGGACTGAAGCTTTCTTT. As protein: CASSVQGAGTEAFF.

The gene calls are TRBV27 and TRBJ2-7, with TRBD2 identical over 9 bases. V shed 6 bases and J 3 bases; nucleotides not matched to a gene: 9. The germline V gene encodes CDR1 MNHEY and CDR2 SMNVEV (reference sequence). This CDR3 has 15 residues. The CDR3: CASSLSSGSIYEQYV. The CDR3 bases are TGTGCCAGCAGCTTGAGTAGCGGGAGCATCTACGAGCAGTACGTC.

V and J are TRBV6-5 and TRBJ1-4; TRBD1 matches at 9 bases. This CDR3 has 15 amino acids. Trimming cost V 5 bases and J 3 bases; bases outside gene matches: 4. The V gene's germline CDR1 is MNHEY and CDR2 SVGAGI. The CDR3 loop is CASSRQGVANEKLFF. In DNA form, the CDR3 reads TGTGCCAGCAGTAGACAGGGGGTAGCTAATGAAAAACTGTTTTTT.

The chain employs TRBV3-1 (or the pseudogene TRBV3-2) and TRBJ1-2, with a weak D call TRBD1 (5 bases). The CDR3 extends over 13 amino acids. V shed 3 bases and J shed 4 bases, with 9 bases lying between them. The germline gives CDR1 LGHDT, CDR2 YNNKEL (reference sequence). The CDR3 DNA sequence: TGTGCCAGCAGCCAGTCGGACACCTATGGCTACACCTTC. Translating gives CASSQSDTYGYTF.

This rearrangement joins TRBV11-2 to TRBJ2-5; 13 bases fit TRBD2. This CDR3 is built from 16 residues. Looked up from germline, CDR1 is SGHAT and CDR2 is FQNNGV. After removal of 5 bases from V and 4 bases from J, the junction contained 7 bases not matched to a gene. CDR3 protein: CASSPGTSGNGETQYF. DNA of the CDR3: TGTGCCAGCAGCCCCGGGACTAGCGGGAATGGAGAGACCCAGTACTTC.

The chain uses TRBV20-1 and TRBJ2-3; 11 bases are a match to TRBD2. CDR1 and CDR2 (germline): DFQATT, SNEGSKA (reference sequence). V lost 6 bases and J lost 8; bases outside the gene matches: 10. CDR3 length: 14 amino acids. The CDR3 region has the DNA TGCAGTGCCAGTGGTGATAGCGGGGGGGGTACGCAGTATTTT. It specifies CSASGDSGGGTQYF.

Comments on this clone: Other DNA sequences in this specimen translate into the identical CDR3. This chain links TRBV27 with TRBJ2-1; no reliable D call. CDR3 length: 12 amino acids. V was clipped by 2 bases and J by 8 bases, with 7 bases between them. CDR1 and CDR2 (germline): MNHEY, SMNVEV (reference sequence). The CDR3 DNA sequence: TGTGCCAGCAGTTTACTAGGCGATGAGCAGTTCTTC. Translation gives CASSLLGDEQFF.

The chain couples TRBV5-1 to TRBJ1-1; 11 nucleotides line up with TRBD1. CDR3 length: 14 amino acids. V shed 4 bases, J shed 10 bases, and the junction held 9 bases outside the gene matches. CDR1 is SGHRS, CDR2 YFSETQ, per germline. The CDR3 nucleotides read TGCGCCAGCAGCGACCGGGACAGGGGGAGGCGAGCTTTCTTT. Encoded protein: CASSDRDRGRRAFF.

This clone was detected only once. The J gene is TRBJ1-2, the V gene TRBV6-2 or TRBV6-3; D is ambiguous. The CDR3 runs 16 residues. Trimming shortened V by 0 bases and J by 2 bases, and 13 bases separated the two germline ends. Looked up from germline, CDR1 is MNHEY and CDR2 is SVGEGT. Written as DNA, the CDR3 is TGTGCCAGCAGTTACTCGAAGGCGGGTTTAAACTATGGCTACACCTTC. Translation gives CASSYSKAGLNYGYTF.

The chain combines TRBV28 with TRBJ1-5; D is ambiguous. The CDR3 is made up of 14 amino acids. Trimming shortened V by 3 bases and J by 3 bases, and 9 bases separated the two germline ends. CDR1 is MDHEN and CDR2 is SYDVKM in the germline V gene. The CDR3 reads CASSFFADNQPQHF. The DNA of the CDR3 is TGTGCCAGCAGTTTTTTTGCAGACAATCAGCCCCAGCATTTT.

The CDR3 DNA follows: TGTGCCAGCAGTTTAGTGAGCGGGAACGAGCAGTACGTC. Translating it yields CASSLVSGNEQYV. The rearrangement uses TRBV27 and TRBJ2-7; TRBD2 aligns across 7 bases. This CDR3 is 13 amino acids long. The V gene end was trimmed by 2 bases and the J gene end by 5 bases; junction bases not matched to a gene: 3. Germline V lookup: CDR1 MNHEY, CDR2 SMNVEV (reference sequence).